The clone carrying this T cell receptor beta chain was observed a few times. Antigen unknown. The sample belongs to a study of CD8 T cells in ankylosing spondylitis. Molecular-barcoded quantitative 5'-RACE produced these TCR beta libraries. A single record per CDR3 protein comes from TCRdb applying MiXCR to the 5' RACE reads. The sample lists about 800,000 distinct CDR3 sequences; about 12% were seen once. Study conclusions and caveats: Matched ankylosing spondylitis synovial fluid reportedly showed significant enrichment of disease-linked clones. One TCR beta motif, made up of roughly 8 highly homologous variants, appeared characteristic of ankylosing spondylitis blood. Within peripheral blood, clones linked to disease were CD8+ and relatively rare. Certain motif variants had earlier been reported in reactive arthritis synovial fluid and blood.

The CDR3 is 13 amino acids. V lost 6 bases to trimming and J lost 3 bases, with 11 bases between them. CDR1 is MNHNS, CDR2 SASEGT, per germline. The V call is TRBV6-1, the J call TRBJ1-1; D gene ambiguous. The source is a male donor with ankylosing spondylitis. Source material: blood, either unsorted or a sorted T cell fraction (not recorded which). DNA of the CDR3: TGTGCCAGCAGGCGCGGTTGGGACACTGAAGCTTTCTTT. This translates into CASRRGWDTEAFF.